These 27 T cell receptor beta chains share one sample of origin, sequenced in a study of cytomegalovirus exposure and HLA in healthy donors. The study ran its PCR with 60 Vbeta and 13 Jbeta primers. Repertoires were generated with immunoSEQ multiplex PCR, while TCRdb's copy carries only in-frame clones and drops some. The top ten hold less than 4% of the sample, which has roughly 120,000 clones, 8.5% to 10% seen once. The sequencing sample was made of PBMCs. These receptors were collected from a man in his thirties or forties in good health and CMV-seronegative.

Concerning this clone: The junction and the germline gene differ at one end; a read error may be behind it. The chain recombines TRBV30 with TRBJ2-7, with D perhaps TRBD2 (5 bases). Germline lookup yields CDR1 GTSNPN and CDR2 SVGIG (reference sequence). The CDR3 runs to 11 residues. CDR3 sequence reads: CAWSDEGPLGF. The CDR3, as DNA: TGTGCCTGGAGTGACGAGGGCCCCCTGGGCTTC.

This clone appeared a few times. This chain joins TRBV30 and TRBJ2-1, with 8 bases identical to TRBD1. V shed 3 bases and J 5 bases; nucleotides not matched to a gene: 9. CDR1 and CDR2 from the germline V gene are GTSNPN and SVGIG (reference sequence). This CDR3 spans 15 amino acids. For the CDR3, the DNA is TGTGCCTGGAGCACTCAGGGGGCGGCAAACAATGAGCAGTTCTTC. It yields the protein CAWSTQGAANNEQFF.

The chain links TRBV11-2 to TRBJ2-7, with 14 bases identical to TRBD2. Germline V gene data show CDR1 as SGHAT and CDR2 as FQNNGV. The CDR3 sequence is 17 residues long. With 5 bases clipped from V and 1 base from J, the junction kept 7 bases outside the gene matches. Written as DNA, the CDR3 is TGTGCCAGCAGCGCCTCGGGACTAGCGGGAGAATCCTACGAGCAGTACTTC. Protein: CASSASGLAGESYEQYF. Drawing the rest from reference TRBV11-2 and TRBJ2-7, the complete variable domain is EAGVAQSPRYKIIEKRQSVAFWCNPISGHATLYWYQQILGQGPKLLIQFQNNGVVDDSQLPKDRFSAERLKGVDSTLKIQPAKLEDSAVYLCASSASGLAGESYEQYFGPGTRLTVT.

V usage is TRBV5-1 and J usage is TRBJ2-7; 8 bases are a match to TRBD1. Germline V gene lookup returns CDR1 SGHRS and CDR2 YFSETQ. V was pared by 0 bases and J by 2 bases, with 7 bases of the junction left unmatched. The CDR3 runs 16 residues. CDR3 nucleotide sequence: TGCGCCAGCAGCTTGGCCGGTCGACAGGGGACCTACGAGCAGTACTTC. This codes for CASSLAGRQGTYEQYF.

This clone was seen a handful of times. The genes are TRBV6-5 and TRBJ1-5, with D unresolved. V lost 0 bases, J lost 0 bases, and 9 bases lay in between. This CDR3 is built from 16 residues. From germline, CDR1 is MNHEY and CDR2 SVGAGI. The chain's CDR3 is CASSYSPTFSNQPQHF. The CDR3 DNA follows: TGTGCCAGCAGTTACTCCCCCACATTTAGCAATCAGCCCCAGCATTTT.

The chain employs TRBV7-2 and TRBJ2-1; the match to TRBD2 covers 9 bases. V was clipped by 6 bases and J by 10 bases; unmatched bases: 19. The germline V gene encodes CDR1 SGHTA and CDR2 FQGNSA. The CDR3 is made up of 17 amino acids. The chain's CDR3 is CASSYNGGAGGLGEQFF. The CDR3 bases are TGTGCCAGCAGTTATAACGGTGGAGCGGGAGGTCTGGGGGAGCAGTTCTTC.

The chain couples TRBV7-8 to TRBJ1-4; 10 nucleotides match TRBD1. Trimming removed 5 bases from V and 6 bases from J; junction bases left unmatched: 3. The germline CDR1 and CDR2 sequences are SGHVS and FQNEAQ. The CDR3 contains 14 residues. CDR3 region: CASSQDRGDEKLFF. The CDR3 nucleotides read TGTGCCAGCAGCCAGGACAGGGGGGATGAAAAACTGTTTTTT.

A few counts support this clone. The J gene is TRBJ2-5, the V gene TRBV18; D ambiguous. Germline CDR1 is KGHSH and CDR2 is LQKENI. This CDR3 comprises 12 residues. Trimming left V 3 bases short and J 5 bases short, with 7 bases between. CDR3 in DNA: TGTGCCAGCTCACCGGAGAGGGAGACCCAGTACTTC. Its protein product is CASSPERETQYF. The complete variable domain, with remaining parts taken from reference TRBV18 and TRBJ2-5, reads NAGVMQNPRHLVRRRGQEARLRCSPMKGHSHVYWYRQLPEEGLKFMVYLQKENIIDESGMPKERFSAEFPKEGPSILRIQQVVRGDSAAYFCASSPERETQYFGPGTRLLVL.

The chain employs TRBV9 and TRBJ2-3; TRBD2 matches at 8 bases. The CDR3 contains 16 residues. The trim removed 0 bases at V and 2 bases at J, leaving 5 bases unmatched. Looked up from germline, CDR1 is SGDLS and CDR2 is YYNGEE. The CDR3 DNA follows: TGTGCCAGCAGCGTAGGTAGCGGGGCTGTCACAGATACGCAGTATTTT. Translation: CASSVGSGAVTDTQYF.

This clone was picked up a small number of times. The chain recombines TRBV11-2 with TRBJ2-5; 9 bases match TRBD1. The J segment lost 5 bases and the V segment lost 1 base, leaving 2 bases of the junction unmatched. CDR3 length equals 14 residues. Germline CDR1 and CDR2: SGHAT and FQNNGV. The CDR3 region is CASSLGTGVETQYF. CDR3 DNA: TGTGCCAGCAGCTTAGGGACAGGGGTCGAGACCCAGTACTTC.

A remark on this clone: The sample has other DNA sequences that encode this CDR3 too. V gene TRBV29-1 combines with J gene TRBJ2-2; 10 nucleotides match TRBD2. The CDR3 totals 17 residues. The V segment lost 1 base and the J segment 7 bases; nucleotides outside the gene matches: 12. Germline V gene lookup returns CDR1 SQVTM and CDR2 ANQGSEA. The CDR3 loop reads CSVEVDERGGVFGELFF. For the CDR3, the DNA is TGCAGCGTTGAAGTGGACGAGCGGGGGGGAGTTTTCGGGGAGCTGTTTTTT.

The chain carries TRBV28 and TRBJ2-7; D not resolved. The V end was cut by 3 bases, the J end by 4 bases, with 7 bases between. Looked up from germline, CDR1 is MDHEN and CDR2 is SYDVKM. The CDR3 extends over 12 amino acids. As DNA, the CDR3 is TGTGCCAGCAGTTTTAATCGTTACGAGCAGTACTTC. The encoded protein is CASSFNRYEQYF.

The chain has TRBV7-8 and TRBJ2-1, with TRBD2 as a possible D gene (5 bases). The CDR3 runs 14 residues. Looked up from germline, CDR1 is SGHVS and CDR2 is FQNEAQ. Trimming left V 5 bases short and J 6 bases short, with 14 bases between. In DNA form, the CDR3 reads TGTGCCAGCAGCCCCCCTCACGGACTCAATGAGCAGTTCTTC. This encodes CASSPPHGLNEQFF.

The V and J genes are TRBV29-1 and TRBJ1-2, with 10 bases identical to TRBD1. The CDR3 is 13 amino acids. V shed 3 bases, J shed 4 bases, and the junction held 2 bases outside the gene matches. CDR1 and CDR2 (germline): SQVTM, ANQGSEA. The DNA for the CDR3 is TGCAGCGTTGACGGACAGGGGGTCTATGGCTACACCTTC. Amino acids: CSVDGQGVYGYTF.

In its sample, this clone was seen a few times. The rearrangement uses TRBV27 and TRBJ2-7; D unresolved. The CDR3 spans 13 residues. V was cut by 6 bases and J by 2 bases, with 11 bases left in between. Germline values: CDR1 MNHEY, CDR2 SMNVEV (reference sequence). CDR3 sequence reads: CASRADSPYEQYF. Here the CDR3 DNA reads TGTGCCAGCAGGGCGGATTCACCCTACGAGCAGTACTTC.

This clone showed up just a few times. The chain couples TRBV5-1 to TRBJ2-4, with D perhaps TRBD2 (5 bases). The germline V and J ends were trimmed by 4 bases and 8 bases, with 13 bases remaining between them. The CDR3 runs 13 residues. Germline V gene lookup returns CDR1 SGHRS and CDR2 YFSETQ. CDR3 in DNA: TGCGCCAGCAGCCGGGAAAGTGAAGACATTCAGTACTTC. This gives the protein CASSRESEDIQYF.

The chain has TRBV19 and TRBJ2-1; 12 positions agree with TRBD2. V dropped 5 bases and J dropped 3; count of bases not matched to a gene: 5. This CDR3 has 16 amino acids. In germline, CDR1 is LNHDA, CDR2 SQIVND (reference sequence). The CDR3 reads CASSVWTSGIYNEQFF. The CDR3 DNA follows: TGTGCCAGTAGTGTCTGGACTAGCGGGATCTACAATGAGCAGTTCTTC. Full variable domain (rest looked up from reference TRBV19 and TRBJ2-1): DGGITQSPKYLFRKEGQNVTLSCEQNLNHDAMYWYRQDPGQGLRLIYYSQIVNDFQKGDIAEGYSVSREKKESFPLTVTSAQKNPTAFYLCASSVWTSGIYNEQFFGPGTRLTVL.

The chain recombines TRBV20-1 with TRBJ2-5, with D perhaps TRBD2 (5 bases). The germline V gene encodes CDR1 DFQATT and CDR2 SNEGSKA (reference sequence). The ends were cut back, 5 bases at V and 5 bases at J, with 9 bases in the middle. The CDR3 spans 11 residues. This CDR3 reads CSALQRETQYF. CDR3 DNA: TGCAGTGCTCTCCAGCGGGAGACCCAGTACTTC.

V usage is TRBV7-2 and J usage is TRBJ1-1, with 8 bases aligning to TRBD1. Germline V gene sequence: CDR1 SGHTA, CDR2 FQGNSA. Unmatched junction bases numbered 7, after V lost 3 bases and J lost 4 bases. CDR3 length equals 15 residues. CDR3 nucleotide sequence: TGTGCCAGCAGCTTCAGGGGGCGCGAGGGCACTGAAGCTTTCTTT. It encodes CASSFRGREGTEAFF.

This clone was picked up a small number of times. The junction shows a germline mismatch at one end, possibly a read error. The chain recombines TRBV7-7 with TRBJ2-1; a possible D gene is TRBD2 (5 bases). The CDR3 consists of 15 residues. The germline V gene has CDR1 SSHAT and CDR2 FNYEAQ (reference sequence). The CDR3 protein is CASSLGTRGIDEQFF. The CDR3, as DNA: TGTGCTAGCAGCTTGGGAACAAGAGGGATCGATGAGCAGTTCTTC.

This clone was seen a few times. The rearrangement links TRBV6-5 to TRBJ1-1, with TRBD1 identical over 9 bases. This CDR3 comprises 13 residues. J gave up 7 bases and V 8 bases, and 8 bases lay outside the gene matches. In germline, CDR1 is MNHEY, CDR2 SVGAGI. The CDR3 sequence is CASWTGETGEAFF. Written as DNA, the CDR3 is TGTGCCAGCTGGACAGGGGAGACCGGTGAAGCTTTCTTT.

The chain uses TRBV9 and TRBJ2-3, with 8 bases aligning to TRBD2. The CDR3 is 13 residues long. With V trimmed by 7 bases and J by 6 bases, 7 bases remained unmatched. Germline CDR1 and CDR2: SGDLS and YYNGEE. Here the CDR3 reads CASRAGVTDTQYF. As DNA, the CDR3 is TGTGCCAGCCGAGCGGGAGTGACCGATACGCAGTATTTT. The complete variable domain, with remaining parts taken from reference TRBV9 and TRBJ2-3, reads DSGVTQTPKHLITATGQRVTLRCSPRSGDLSVYWYQQSLDQGLQFLIQYYNGEERAKGNILERFSAQQFPDLHSELNLSSLELGDSALYFCASRAGVTDTQYFGPGTRLTVL.

The chain couples TRBV7-9 to TRBJ2-7; 7 nucleotides line up with TRBD2. CDR3 size: 14 residues. Germline V gene sequence: CDR1 SEHNR, CDR2 FQNEAQ (reference sequence). Trimming cost V 2 bases and J 1 base; bases outside gene matches: 2. As DNA, the CDR3 is TGTGCCAGCAGCTTAAGGGGAGGGTCCTACGAGCAGTACTTC. Translated, it gives CASSLRGGSYEQYF.

The rearrangement joins TRBV19 to TRBJ1-2; 9 positions agree with TRBD1. With V trimmed by 4 bases and J by 2 bases, 5 bases remained unmatched. The CDR3 spans 15 residues. The V gene's germline CDR1 is LNHDA and CDR2 SQIVND (reference sequence). In DNA, the CDR3 is TGTGCCAGTAGTACCCCAGGACAGGGGAACTATGGCTACACCTTC. Residues: CASSTPGQGNYGYTF.

This clone was counted only a few times. The gene calls are TRBV5-6 and TRBJ1-4; 8 bases agree with TRBD1. J lost 6 bases, V lost 3 bases, and 7 bases had no gene match. Germline V lookup: CDR1 SGHDT, CDR2 YYEEEE. The CDR3 sequence is 15 residues long. CDR3 sequence: CASSSTRGQDEKLFF. CDR3 bases: TGTGCCAGCAGCTCAACCAGGGGGCAGGATGAAAAACTGTTTTTT.

V and J are TRBV4-3 and TRBJ2-1, with 7 bases lining up with TRBD1. In germline, CDR1 is LGHNA, CDR2 YSLEER. Trimming took 0 bases from V and 7 from J; bases not matched to a gene: 9. The CDR3 has 16 residues. In nucleotides, the CDR3 is TGCGCCAGCAGCCAAGAAGGGCAGGGGGAAGGAAATGAGCAGTTCTTC. Amino acid sequence: CASSQEGQGEGNEQFF.

This sequence joins TRBV5-1 and TRBJ1-4; no clear D gene. Germline lookup yields CDR1 SGHRS and CDR2 YFSETQ. This CDR3 region has 13 residues. Trimming stripped 0 bases from V and 5 bases from J, with 5 bases between. CDR3 sequence (DNA): TGCGCCAGCAGCTTGGTCCAGAATGAAAAACTGTTTTTT. It yields the protein CASSLVQNEKLFF.